The rows below give T cell receptor beta chains drawn from one sample of a study of blood T cell repertoires in COVID-19. Produced via immunoSEQ multiplex PCR; TCRdb's table is partial and in-frame only. The data contain approximately 180,000 clones, 82% of them singletons. What was sequenced was peripheral blood. These receptors all stem from a woman between 65 and 79 years old with acute or convalescent COVID-19. Each CDR3 is given with its conserved first and last residue. D genes are given only for firm matches. Only part of the rows carry a size: once, few, many, or a class if the clone is expanded.

j_call,d_call,v_call,clone_size,cdr3_nt,cdr3_aa
TRBJ2-1,TRBD2,TRBV19,-,TGTGCCAGTAGTGTCAGAAGGACTAGCGGGGGGGCGGGTGAGCAGTTCTTC,CASSVRRTSGGAGEQFF
TRBJ2-1,TRBD1,TRBV9,once,TGTGCCAGCAGCGTAGCTCCGGGACAGCCGGAATATGAGCAGTTCTTC,CASSVAPGQPEYEQFF
TRBJ1-5,-,TRBV28,once,TGTGCCAGCACCCTCACCGGGACACTGAATCAGCCCCAGCATTTT,CASTLTGTLNQPQHF
TRBJ1-3,-,TRBV13,few,TGTGCCAGCAGCCACAGGGTGACCGGAAACACCATATATTTT,CASSHRVTGNTIYF
TRBJ1-5,-,TRBV18,once,TGTGCCAGCCGACAGGACCTTAGCAATCAGCCCCAGCATTTT,CASRQDLSNQPQHF
TRBJ2-2,-,TRBV7-2,few,TGTGCCAGCAGCCTTAGTGGGCAGGGGGGCGCCGGGGAGCTGTTTTTT,CASSLSGQGGAGELFF
TRBJ1-4,TRBD1,TRBV28,once,TGTGCCAGCACTCACCTGGGACAGCTTGCAACTAATGAAAAACTGTTTTTT,CASTHLGQLATNEKLFF
TRBJ2-2,TRBD2,TRBV4-1,-,TGCGCCAGCAGCCAAGGAGGACTAGCGGGAGTAGGAACCGGGGAGCTGTTTTTT,CASSQGGLAGVGTGELFF
TRBJ1-2,TRBD1,TRBV27,-,TGTGCCAGCAGTTCTCGGACAGGGGGGGACTATGGCTACACCTTC,CASSSRTGGDYGYTF
TRBJ2-3,TRBD2,TRBV29-1,-,TGCAGCGCCCCGTCCGACGGGAGGGGGAATACGCAGTATTTT,CSAPSDGRGNTQYF
TRBJ2-6,-,TRBV28,-,TGTGCCAGCAGTTCCCCTGCTGGGGCCAACGTCCTGACTTTC,CASSSPAGANVLTF
TRBJ1-5,-,TRBV19,-,TGTGCCAGTAGTTTACGGAGGGATCAGCCCCAGCATTTT,CASSLRRDQPQHF
TRBJ2-2,-,TRBV30,-,TGTGCCTGGAGTTTCGCGGGGGCGGGTACCGGGGAGCTGTTTTTT,CAWSFAGAGTGELFF
TRBJ2-1,TRBD2,TRBV5-1,few,TGCGCCAGCAGCTTGGGATGGACTAGCGTCTACAATGAGCAGTTCTTC,CASSLGWTSVYNEQFF
TRBJ1-5,-,TRBV6-1,-,TGTGCCAGCAGTGAAAGCGGGACAACTTACTCCAATCAGCCCCAGCATTTT,CASSESGTTYSNQPQHF
TRBJ2-2,-,TRBV27,-,TGTGCCAGCAGTTTCCTAGACACCGGGGAGCTGTTTTTT,CASSFLDTGELFF
TRBJ1-2,-,TRBV6-5,-,TGTGCCAGCAGTTACCACGGACAGACCAACTATGGCTACACCTTC,CASSYHGQTNYGYTF
TRBJ1-5,-,TRBV28,few,TGTGCCAGCAGCCCTGACCAGGGGTTCAATCAGCCCCAGCATTTT,CASSPDQGFNQPQHF
TRBJ2-2,TRBD2,TRBV7-2,-,TGTGCCAGCAGCTTACGTTCTAGCGGGGGGGCGGACACCGGGGAGCTGTTTTTT,CASSLRSSGGADTGELFF
TRBJ1-3,-,TRBV7-9,-,TGTGCCAGCAGCTCGACCCCAGGGATATCTGGAAACACCATATATTTT,CASSSTPGISGNTIYF
TRBJ1-4,TRBD1,TRBV9,-,TGTGCCAGCAGCGTAGGAGGGGGCAGTGAAAAACTGTTTTTT,CASSVGGGSEKLFF
TRBJ1-6,TRBD1,TRBV6-5,-,TGTGCCAGCAGTTACGATAGACAGGGTGCTTCACCCCTCCACTTT,CASSYDRQGASPLHF
TRBJ1-2,-,TRBV20-1,-,TGCAGTGCTAGTCCCCGAGGTGGCTACACCTTC,CSASPRGGYTF
TRBJ2-5,-,TRBV4-3,-,TGCGCCAGCAGCCAAGATAGGAGGTCAGAGACCCAGTACTTC,CASSQDRRSETQYF
TRBJ2-7,-,TRBV5-1,-,TGCGCCAGCAGCTTGGGTCAGGGGATCTACGAGCAGTACTTC,CASSLGQGIYEQYF
TRBJ2-3,TRBD2,TRBV7-2,-,TGTGCCAGCAGCCGTGATCTAGCGGGAGGTACAGATACGCAGTATTTT,CASSRDLAGGTDTQYF
TRBJ2-1,TRBD2,TRBV30,-,TGTGCCTCGGATGAGCCGGGGACTACCAATGAGCAGTTCTTC,CASDEPGTTNEQFF
TRBJ1-1,TRBD1,TRBV6-5,-,TGTGCCAGCATAAACAGGGGGATAATGAACACTGAAGCTTTCTTT,CASINRGIMNTEAFF
TRBJ2-7,-,TRBV7-9,-,TGTGCCAGCAGCTTATGGGCAGGGAGGCTCTACTTC,CASSLWAGRLYF
TRBJ1-6,-,TRBV27,-,TGTGCCAGCACCCCCGGGAACTATAATTCACCCCTCCACTTT,CASTPGNYNSPLHF
TRBJ1-4,TRBD1,TRBV5-1,-,TGCGCCAGCAGCTTTGACAGGGGGCGAGTTGAAAAACTGTTTTTT,CASSFDRGRVEKLFF
TRBJ2-7,-,TRBV11-2,-,TGTGCCAGCAGCTTAGCAGCAACAGGATTTTACGAGCAGTACTTC,CASSLAATGFYEQYF
TRBJ2-1,TRBD2,TRBV7-9,-,TGTGCCAGCCGCCAGGGACTAGCGGACAATGAGCAGTTCTTC,CASRQGLADNEQFF
TRBJ2-7,TRBD2,TRBV7-9,-,TGTGCCAGCAGCTTAGGGGGACTAGCGGGGACCAGTTTAGGCGAGCAGTACTTC,CASSLGGLAGTSLGEQYF
TRBJ1-5,TRBD1,TRBV19,-,TGTGCCAGTAGGGACAGGGGAGATCAGCCCCAGCATTTT,CASRDRGDQPQHF
TRBJ2-1,-,TRBV5-6,once,TGTGCCAGCAGCGCCATACTCAATGAGCAGTTCTTC,CASSAILNEQFF
TRBJ1-5,-,TRBV18,-,TGTGCCAGCTCACCAGGGACAAGCCAGCCCCAGCATTTT,CASSPGTSQPQHF